Included here is one TCR beta chain sequence, with context. Its antigen remains unidentified. The planned depth of sequencing spanned 1 in 200,000 to 1 in 1 million T cells. The assay was immunoSEQ multiplex PCR, and TCRdb's table has in-frame clones only and misses some. The data show around 310,000 clones, around four fifths seen once. V lost 2 bases to trimming and J lost 5 bases; unmatched junction nucleotides: 7. There are 15 residues in the CDR3. Germline V gene data show CDR1 as MNHEY and CDR2 as SMNVEV (reference sequence). This record belongs to a study of cytotoxic CD8 clonotypes in ibrutinib-treated CLL. In the study overall: Enrolment comprised some twelve relapsed/refractory and roughly 15 treatment-naive patients; 17 were IGHV unmutated. The taking of response samples occurred after a median roughly 12 months of treatment, with a range of 6 to 36.

The study, taken as a whole, reports: Clonality went up at ibrutinib response and then declined back toward baseline at progression.

The sequencing used PBMCs, collected before ibrutinib treatment. The genes are TRBV27 and TRBJ2-3, with TRBD2 identical over 7 bases. This receptor was obtained from a human donor with chronic lymphocytic leukemia. For the CDR3, the DNA is TGTGCCAGCAGTTTAGGATCGCGGGAGAGAGATACGCAGTATTTT. Protein product: CASSLGSRERDTQYF.